The 19 T cell receptor beta chains below all came from one sample that was sequenced in a study of cytomegalovirus exposure and HLA in healthy donors. Both 60 Vbeta primers and 13 Jbeta primers went into the PCR. Profiling relied on immunoSEQ multiplex PCR, and the TCRdb table lists in-frame clones only, not all of them. The sample contains approximately 150,000 clones, around 81% of which appear only once. Sequencing used PBMCs. The source is a woman between 18 and 29 years old in good health and CMV-seropositive.

This clone was seen just once. The chain has TRBV18 and TRBJ1-5; TRBD1 matches at 9 bases. The CDR3 runs to 13 residues. Trimming removed 6 bases from V and 5 bases from J; junction bases left unmatched: 2. Germline loops: CDR1 KGHSH, CDR2 LQKENI. The CDR3 DNA sequence: TGTGCCAGCTCCCGGACAGGGGATCAGCCCCAGCATTTT. This sequence encodes CASSRTGDQPQHF.

The V gene is TRBV5-1, the J gene TRBJ2-1, with 8 bases matching TRBD2. The germline CDR1 and CDR2 sequences are SGHRS and YFSETQ. V trimming: 3 bases; J trimming: 9 bases; junction bases outside the gene matches: 8. The CDR3 spans 14 residues. The DNA for the CDR3 is TGCGCCAGCAGCTGGTCCGGACTAGCCGGTGAGCAGTTCTTC. It specifies CASSWSGLAGEQFF.

V and J are TRBV19 and TRBJ2-1; 10 nucleotides align to TRBD1. Trimming cost V 5 bases and J 3 bases; bases outside gene matches: 10. The CDR3 is made up of 17 amino acids. The germline CDR1 and CDR2 sequences are LNHDA and SQIVND (reference sequence). CDR3 protein: CASSPGQGRTIYNEQFF. In nucleotides, the CDR3 is TGTGCCAGTAGTCCGGGACAGGGGCGCACCATCTACAATGAGCAGTTCTTC.

V is TRBV6-1 and J is TRBJ1-3; D is perhaps TRBD1 (6 bases). CDR1 is MNHNS and CDR2 is SASEGT in the germline V gene. CDR3 length equals 15 residues. V was clipped by 7 bases and J by 0 bases, with 13 bases between them. CDR3 nucleotides: TGTGCCAGCAAGATAGACAGGAGCTCTGGAAACACCATATATTTT. It yields the protein CASKIDRSSGNTIYF.

This rearrangement joins TRBV5-8 to TRBJ1-5; 9 nucleotides match TRBD1. The junction had 9 bases not matched to a gene; V was cut back by 2 bases and J by 3 bases. The CDR3 extends over 17 amino acids. CDR1 SGHTS and CDR2 YDEGEE come from the germline V gene. CDR3 DNA sequence: TGTGCCAGCAGCTTTGACCCCCGGGACAGGGTCAATCAGCCCCAGCATTTT. It specifies CASSFDPRDRVNQPQHF.

The V call is TRBV6-5, the J call TRBJ1-6; D might be TRBD1 (6 bases). The CDR3 sequence is 14 residues long. Trimming removed 4 bases from V and 9 bases from J, with 13 bases in between. The V gene's germline CDR1 is MNHEY and CDR2 SVGAGI. CDR3 in amino acids: CASSLSGAGSPLHF. For the CDR3, the DNA is TGTGCCAGCAGTTTGTCAGGGGCTGGTTCACCCCTCCACTTT.

The genes are TRBV7-6 and TRBJ2-2, with 8 bases aligning to TRBD2. The germline V gene has CDR1 SGHVS and CDR2 FNYEAQ. The CDR3 runs to 16 residues. Unmatched junction bases numbered 6, after V lost 4 bases and J lost 2 bases. The CDR3 protein is CASSSQTSDNTGELFF. The CDR3 DNA reads as TGTGCCAGCAGCTCCCAGACTAGCGATAACACCGGGGAGCTGTTTTTT.

The chain uses TRBV2 and TRBJ2-7; 10 bases are shared with TRBD1. V lost 2 bases and J lost 9; bases outside the gene matches: 10. The CDR3 runs to 15 residues. Germline CDR1 is SNHLY and CDR2 is FYNNEI. The CDR3 coding sequence is TGTGCCAGCAGTGAAACCGGGACAGGGGCCCTATCGCAGTACTTC. Amino acid sequence: CASSETGTGALSQYF.

The chain joins TRBV7-8 to TRBJ2-5; TRBD1 matches 9 bases. The DNA end is more similar to TRBJ2-7, so the J call may be wrong. Per the germline V gene, CDR1 is SGHVS and CDR2 is FQNEAQ. The CDR3 contains 14 residues. The CDR3 protein is CASSTQGAPYEQYF. Here the CDR3 DNA reads TGTGCCAGCAGCACACAGGGGGCACCCTACGAGCAGTACTTC.

The chain is built from TRBV27 and TRBJ1-2, with 9 bases aligning to TRBD1. Germline V gene lookup returns CDR1 MNHEY and CDR2 SMNVEV (reference sequence). The length of the CDR3 is 15 residues. Trimming at V came to 7 bases and at J to 5 bases, leaving 11 bases not matched to a gene. This CDR3 reads CASMKQTGGEYGYTF. The DNA of the CDR3 is TGTGCCAGCATGAAGCAAACAGGGGGCGAGTATGGCTACACCTTC.

This sequence joins TRBV27 and TRBJ1-6, with TRBD1 matching over 8 bases. The junction had 8 bases not matched to a gene; V was cut back by 4 bases and J by 9 bases. The CDR3 extends over 15 amino acids. The germline V gene has CDR1 MNHEY and CDR2 SMNVEV (reference sequence). The CDR3 is CASSSPRTGSSPLHF. The CDR3 DNA reads TGTGCCAGCAGTTCTCCCCGGACAGGGAGTTCACCCCTCCACTTT.

The chain couples TRBV12-5 to TRBJ2-7; D may be TRBD1 (5 bases). CDR3 length equals 15 residues. With 2 bases removed from V and 0 bases from J, the gap between germline ends came to 11 bases. Looked up from germline, CDR1 is LGHNT and CDR2 is FRNRAP. CDR3 sequence (DNA): TGTGCTAGTGGTTTGAGCACAGGCTCCTCCTACGAGCAGTACTTC. It is translated as CASGLSTGSSYEQYF.

This chain uses TRBV5-1 with TRBJ2-1; 9 nucleotides match TRBD2. Germline assignment: CDR1 SGHRS and CDR2 YFSETQ. The V gene end was trimmed by 6 bases and the J gene end by 13 bases; junction bases not matched to a gene: 20. CDR3 size: 16 residues. The CDR3 DNA reads as TGCGCCAGCACCCTCGTCGGGATTAGCGGGGGCGGGGGTCAGTTCTTC. Its translation is CASTLVGISGGGGQFF.

The V call is TRBV27, the J call TRBJ2-1; 7 bases map to TRBD2. After removal of 2 bases from V and 6 bases from J, the junction contained 1 base not matched to a gene. This CDR3 region has 13 residues. The V gene's germline CDR1 is MNHEY and CDR2 SMNVEV (reference sequence). CDR3 in amino acids: CASSLRGVNEQFF. In DNA form, the CDR3 reads TGTGCCAGCAGTTTACGGGGGGTCAATGAGCAGTTCTTC.

CDR3 in amino acids: CASSLWFSWDEQFF. CDR3 nucleotides: TGTGCCAGCAGCTTGTGGTTTAGCTGGGATGAGCAGTTCTTC. This chain uses TRBV5-4 with TRBJ2-1, with unresolved D. Germline CDR1 SGHNT, CDR2 YYREEE (reference sequence). Between the trimmed V and J ends, which lost 1 base and 8 bases, there was a span of 13 bases. The CDR3 loop spans 14 amino acids. Full variable domain (remainder filled in from reference TRBV5-4 and TRBJ2-1): ETGVTQSPTHLIKTRGQQVTLRCSSQSGHNTVSWYQQALGQGPQFIFQYYREEENGRGNFPPRFSGLQFPNYSSELNVNALELDDSALYLCASSLWFSWDEQFFGPGTRLTVL.

This clone was counted between two and nine times. The rearrangement joins TRBV4-1 to TRBJ2-7, with 8 nucleotides matching TRBD2. This CDR3 contains 17 residues. J was trimmed by 0 bases and V by 3 bases; bases with no gene match: 10. Per the germline V gene, CDR1 is MGHRA and CDR2 is YSYEKL. The CDR3 protein is CASSQSFVRGGSYEQYF. The CDR3 coding sequence is TGCGCCAGCAGCCAGAGCTTCGTTCGGGGGGGCTCCTACGAGCAGTACTTC.

The V and J genes are TRBV19 and TRBJ2-1; 8 positions agree with TRBD2. This CDR3 comprises 14 residues. The trim removed 1 base at V and 7 bases at J, leaving 3 bases unmatched. Germline lookup yields CDR1 LNHDA and CDR2 SQIVND (reference sequence). Here the CDR3 DNA reads TGTGCCAGTAGTATAGCGGGGGGGAGAAATGAGCAGTTCTTC. Its translation: CASSIAGGRNEQFF.

As to this clone: Its ends do not fully match the called genes, so a read error is possible. V is TRBV10-2 and J is TRBJ2-3, with 10 bases aligning to TRBD1. Per germline, CDR1 WSHSY and CDR2 SAAADI. This CDR3 is built from 18 residues. The CDR3, as DNA: TGCGCCAGTAGTGAGACCCACCGGACAGGGGGTCCCCCAGATACGCAGTATTTT. Its translation: CASSETHRTGGPPDTQYF.

The rearrangement uses TRBV11-2 and TRBJ1-1; D gene uncertain. This CDR3 comprises 13 residues. Per the germline V gene, CDR1 is SGHAT and CDR2 is FQNNGV. The V and J ends lost 1 base and 0 bases respectively, with 3 bases between them. The CDR3 spells CASSLGVNTEAFF. In DNA, the CDR3 is TGTGCCAGCAGCTTAGGAGTGAACACTGAAGCTTTCTTT. The variable domain in full, completed from reference TRBV11-2 and TRBJ1-1, reads EAGVAQSPRYKIIEKRQSVAFWCNPISGHATLYWYQQILGQGPKLLIQFQNNGVVDDSQLPKDRFSAERLKGVDSTLKIQPAKLEDSAVYLCASSLGVNTEAFFGQGTRLTVV.